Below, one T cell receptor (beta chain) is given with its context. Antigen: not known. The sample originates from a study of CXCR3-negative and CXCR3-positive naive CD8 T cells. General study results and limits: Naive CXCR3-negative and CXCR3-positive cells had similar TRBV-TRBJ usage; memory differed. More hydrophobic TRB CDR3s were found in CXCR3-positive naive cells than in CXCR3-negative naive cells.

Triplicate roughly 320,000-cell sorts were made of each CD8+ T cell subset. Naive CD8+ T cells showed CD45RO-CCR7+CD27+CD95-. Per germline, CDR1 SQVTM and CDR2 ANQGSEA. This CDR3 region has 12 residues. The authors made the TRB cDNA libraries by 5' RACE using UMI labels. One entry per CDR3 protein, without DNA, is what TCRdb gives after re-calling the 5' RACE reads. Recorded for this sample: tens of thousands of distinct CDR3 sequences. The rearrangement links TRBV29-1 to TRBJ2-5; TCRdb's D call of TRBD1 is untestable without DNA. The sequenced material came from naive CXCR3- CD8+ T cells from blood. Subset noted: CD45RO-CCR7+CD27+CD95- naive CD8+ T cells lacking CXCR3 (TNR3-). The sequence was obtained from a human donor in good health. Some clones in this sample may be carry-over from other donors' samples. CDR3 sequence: CSVVGGGETQYF.